This entry describes one T cell receptor beta chain. This clone's antigen is unknown. The sample holds no much larger clone one base away, and base qualities are not on file. In the paper's terms, the treatment or condition label means: allogeneic hematopoietic cell transplantation with graft depleted of TCRalphabeta T cells and CD19 B cells. TCRalphabeta/CD19-depleted allogeneic hematopoietic cell grafts were given to the transplant recipients, all of whom were children. CDR1 SGHRS and CDR2 YFSETQ were looked up in the germline V gene. The CDR3 holds 15 amino acids from the cysteine to the phenylalanine. Of all the DNA, just the CDR3 is kept, 45 bases in frame from base 1. V has 7 bases trimmed and J has 7 bases trimmed; junction bases matching no gene number 11. Library preparation employed PCR. TCRdb lists the instrument as Illumina HiSeq 2500. To normalize quantification of the TCRbeta repertoire, the TCR libraries were built with molecular barcoding that relied on unique molecular identifiers. TCRdb itself trimmed the public reads at Q25 with fastp, ran MiXCR and retained productive beta chains. Records with the same CDR3 protein are collapsed into one entry carrying the most frequent genes and DNA. Within this sample are around 960,000 distinct CDR3 sequences, with about 29% of them counted one time only. The ten top clones hold 28% of the sample.

The data were obtained in a study of T-cell reconstitution after alpha-beta-depleted transplantation in children (dated by TCRdb to between 2015 and 2016). Background for the entire study: Using TCR repertoire profiling, the study quantitatively followed how T-cell immune reconstitution unfolded in children after TCRalphabeta/CD19-depleted allogeneic hematopoietic cell transplantation. Overall study outcomes, separate from this receptor: The high TCRbeta diversity at day 60 in some patients was ascribed to recipient T cells and intrathymic progenitors that had survived conditioning. About two months after transplant, the apparently early recovery of alphabetaT-cell counts reportedly depended on just several hundred clones that had expanded rapidly and came from non-depleted graft cells. Over the following months the frequencies of hyperexpanded clones went down, and after one year T-cell counts and TCRbeta diversity were mostly credited to newly produced T cells.

Sequenced here: PBMCs, mostly from graft donor cells, sampled 360 days after TCRalphabeta/CD19-depleted stem cell transplant. The sequence derives from a boy under two years old who had a stem cell transplant for SCID, so the T cells may come from the graft donor. The rearranged segments are TRBV5-1 and TRBJ2-7; 13 middle bases align to TRBD2. The DNA reads TGCGCCAGCCATTCCGGGACTAGCGGGGTTCTGGAGCAGTACTTC. It codes for CASHSGTSGVLEQYF.